The rows below give T cell receptor beta chains drawn from one sample of a study of naive and memory T cell subsets. Each CDR3 protein is one row after TCRdb ran MiXCR on the UMI-ligation and nested PCR reads. The data show 130,000 to 150,000 distinct CDR3 sequences, more than 15% seen once. The material sequenced was naive CD4+ T cells from blood. Every receptor here comes from a human donor in good health. Each CDR3 is given with its conserved first and last residue. The D gene is left open where the match is weak. Clone size appears in some rows only: once, few, many, or a class for an expanded clone.

-	TRBV20-1	TRBJ1-2	13	-	CSASYRDIGGYTF	TGCAGTGCTAGTTACCGGGACATAGGTGGCTACACCTTC
few	TRBV4-2	TRBJ1-4	15	-	CASSQEERQDEKLFF	TGTGCCAGCAGCCAAGAGGAGCGGCAAGATGAAAAACTGTTTTTT
few	TRBV6-6	TRBJ2-7	13	TRBD2	CASSFTREDEQYF	TGTGCCAGCAGTTTTACGCGGGAGGACGAGCAGTACTTC
few	TRBV7-2	TRBJ2-3	16	TRBD2	CASSLDITSGRDTQYF	TGTGCCAGCAGCTTAGATATAACTAGCGGGAGAGATACGCAGTATTTT
few	TRBV5-1	TRBJ2-1	16	-	CASSYSGLHSYNEQFF	TGCGCCAGCAGCTACTCCGGACTTCACTCCTACAATGAGCAGTTCTTC
-	TRBV27	TRBJ2-7	16	TRBD2	CASSFGLAESSYEQYF	TGTGCCAGCAGTTTTGGACTAGCGGAGAGCTCCTACGAGCAGTACTTC
few	TRBV12-5	TRBJ2-5	13	-	CASGSGDRETQYF	TGTGCTAGTGGTTCTGGGGATCGGGAGACCCAGTACTTC
-	TRBV9	TRBJ1-6	18	-	CASSVGPGHPLDNSPLHF	TGTGCCAGCAGCGTAGGACCGGGACACCCCTTGGATAATTCACCCCTCCACTTT
-	TRBV7-2	TRBJ2-3	13	-	CACHRGGTDTQYF	TGTGCCTGTCACAGGGGGGGGACAGATACGCAGTATTTT
-	TRBV4-1	TRBJ2-2	14	TRBD1	CASERQGFAGELFF	TGCGCCAGCGAACGACAGGGGTTTGCCGGGGAGCTGTTTTTT
-	TRBV5-8	TRBJ2-6	16	-	CASIHSGRSGANVLTF	TGTGCCAGCATTCATTCGGGCCGCTCTGGGGCCAACGTCCTGACTTTC
-	TRBV20-1	TRBJ2-3	14	TRBD2	CSARDPSGADTQYF	TGCAGTGCTAGAGATCCTAGCGGGGCAGATACGCAGTATTTT
few	TRBV18	TRBJ2-7	17	TRBD1	CASSPPTGQGPLYEQYF	TGTGCCAGCTCACCACCGACCGGACAGGGACCTCTCTACGAGCAGTACTTC
many	TRBV5-1	TRBJ2-3	15	TRBD1	CASSLAGTDTDTQYF	TGCGCCAGCAGCTTGGCAGGGACAGACACAGATACGCAGTATTTT
-	TRBV18	TRBJ1-5	13	-	CASSPDSNQPQHF	TGTGCCAGCTCACCAGATAGCAATCAGCCCCAGCATTTT
few	TRBV7-6	TRBJ2-7	13	-	CASSLDSPYEQYF	TGTGCCAGCAGCTTAGACAGTCCCTACGAGCAGTACTTC
few	TRBV3-1	TRBJ1-1	15	TRBD1	CASSRRTGGPTEAFF	TGTGCCAGCAGCCGGCGGACAGGGGGTCCCACTGAAGCTTTCTTT
few	TRBV20-1	TRBJ2-7	15	TRBD2	CSALEPGLAFREQYF	TGCAGTGCTCTGGAACCGGGACTAGCATTTCGCGAGCAGTACTTC
-	TRBV7-9	TRBJ1-2	13	-	CASSWDPSGDYTF	TGTGCCAGCAGCTGGGACCCATCAGGAGACTACACCTTC
few	TRBV5-1	TRBJ2-7	15	TRBD2	CASSLPEIAGVKQYF	TGCGCCAGCAGCTTGCCGGAAATAGCGGGAGTAAAGCAGTACTTC
few	TRBV6-6	TRBJ2-3	16	TRBD2	CASSGRTSGHTDTQYF	TGTGCCAGCAGTGGTCGGACTAGCGGACACACAGATACGCAGTATTTT
-	TRBV7-2	TRBJ2-3	15	-	CASSLQGIDTDTQYF	TGTGCCAGCAGCTTACAGGGAATCGACACAGATACGCAGTATTTT
-	TRBV6-1	TRBJ1-5	12	-	CASKGNDQPQHF	TGTGCCAGCAAAGGGAATGATCAGCCCCAGCATTTT
few	TRBV10-3	TRBJ1-2	16	TRBD1	CAIRGPLGTGVDGYTF	TGTGCCATCAGGGGTCCACTCGGGACAGGGGTTGATGGCTACACCTTC
few	TRBV7-9	TRBJ1-1	15	-	CASSGGRRMNTEAFF	TGTGCCAGCAGCGGGGGACGGAGGATGAACACTGAAGCTTTCTTT
few	TRBV11-1	TRBJ2-1	16	TRBD2	CASSLEGTSPPEEQFF	TGTGCCAGCAGCTTAGAAGGGACTAGCCCACCAGAGGAGCAGTTCTTC
-	TRBV29-1	TRBJ1-2	13	TRBD1	CSVERDRNYGYTF	TGCAGCGTTGAGCGGGACAGGAACTATGGCTACACCTTC
-	TRBV7-8	TRBJ2-3	15	-	CASSLDGTSTDTQYF	TGTGCCAGCAGCTTGGACGGGACTAGCACAGATACGCAGTATTTT
-	TRBV18	TRBJ2-1	16	TRBD1	CASSPPRGQGNNEQFF	TGTGCCAGCTCACCACCGCGGGGACAGGGGAACAATGAGCAGTTCTTC
-	TRBV5-4	TRBJ2-5	14	-	CASSLRGAEETQYF	TGTGCCAGCAGCCTTAGAGGCGCGGAAGAGACCCAGTACTTC
-	TRBV3-1	TRBJ2-1	14	-	CASSQFDSYNEQFF	TGTGCCAGCAGCCAATTTGATAGCTACAATGAGCAGTTCTTC
-	TRBV28	TRBJ2-7	18	-	CASSFARRSRGGVVEQYF	TGTGCCAGCAGTTTTGCCCGGCGAAGCAGGGGCGGGGTAGTCGAGCAGTACTTC
few	TRBV20-1	TRBJ2-1	15	TRBD2	CSARGASGLYNEQFF	TGCAGTGCTAGAGGAGCTAGCGGACTTTACAATGAGCAGTTCTTC
few	TRBV5-1	TRBJ2-7	18	TRBD1	CASSFSAGGISVRYEQYF	TGCGCCAGCAGCTTTTCGGCAGGGGGCATTTCGGTGCGCTACGAGCAGTACTTC
-	TRBV10-3	TRBJ2-7	13	TRBD1	CATVTGISYEQYF	TGTGCCACGGTGACAGGGATCTCCTACGAGCAGTACTTC
-	TRBV29-1	TRBJ2-1	15	-	CSVDPAATSYNEQFF	TGCAGCGTTGACCCCGCGGCTACCTCCTACAATGAGCAGTTCTTC
few	TRBV10-3	TRBJ2-2	16	TRBD2	CAISESSGSGTGELFF	TGTGCCATCAGTGAGTCTAGCGGGAGCGGTACCGGGGAGCTGTTTTTT
-	TRBV28	TRBJ1-1	14	-	CASSLASGYPVAFF	TGTGCCAGCAGTTTGGCCAGCGGGTACCCTGTTGCTTTCTTT